This T cell receptor beta chain was identified during a study of cytomegalovirus exposure and HLA in healthy donors. Germline V gives CDR1 SGDLS, CDR2 YYNGEE. The CDR3 spans 16 residues. J lost 9 bases, V lost 4 bases, and 13 bases had no gene match. The PCR employed 60 Vbeta primers together with 13 Jbeta primers. Sequencing used immunoSEQ multiplex PCR; TCRdb keeps in-frame clones, though not all of them. This table has more than 150,000 clones, roughly 78% appearing once. Points from the study as a whole: Later work found that TCR association rates differed between HLA loci; DRB1 had the most and HLA-C the fewest. There were some public TCRs occurring in many donors, but most TCR sequences were rare.

As to this clone: Its antigen is undetermined.

The rearrangement links TRBV9 to TRBJ2-1; 10 bases are shared with TRBD1. The sequenced sample was PBMCs. This TCR came from a boy aged 10-17 years in good health and CMV-seronegative. The CDR3 here is CASSLLGGQGFFEQFF. CDR3 DNA: TGTGCCAGCAGCCTCCTAGGGGGACAGGGGTTTTTTGAGCAGTTCTTC.